This record looks at one T cell receptor beta chain sequence and its context. Its antigen is not yet known. Base qualities are missing; no much larger clone stands one base away. The data were taken from a study of blood T cells in healthy people across ages (dated by TCRdb to between 2014 and 2017). Regarding the research as a whole: In model experiments, roughly one uniquely barcoded TCR beta cDNA molecule per two T cells was captured by template switching. Age-related changes in TCR beta repertoire diversity were measured in the study by deep sequencing normalized with unique cDNA molecular identifiers. Donors were grouped into four age groups: young (average roughly 16 years), middle-aged (about 38), aged (62) and long-lived (around 80). Donors of different ages were randomly distributed across sequencing lanes to avoid experimental bias. The study analyzed two additional independent replicas of 1 million unique cDNA reads from the same blood draw for two donors, one aged 18 to 29 and one aged 80 or older. Study-wide findings and limitations: Donor CMV infection status was unknown, potentially confounding age-related changes in expanded clonotypes. Observed TCR beta diversity per million T cells fell roughly linearly with age, and a significant reduction was already apparent by age around 40. Because profiling used bulk unsorted PBMCs, naive and antigen-experienced compartments could not be compared conclusively. Observed TCR beta diversity correlated strongly with the percentage of naive T cells measured by flow cytometry. Estimates of total diversity from one million sequenced T cells were regarded as lower bounds and underestimates. Compared with the aged group, the long-lived group had more naive CD4+ T cells, fewer expanded clones and increased TCR diversity, a pattern suggesting age selection.

Donors were about 36 systemically healthy Caucasian individuals from Russia aged roughly 6 to 90 years. Roughly 11 milliliters of peripheral blood were drawn from each donor into EDTA-treated Vacutainer tubes. PBMCs were isolated by Ficoll-Paque density-gradient centrifugation, with at least 7 million obtained per sample. Total RNA was extracted from PBMCs with Trizol reagent, with at least 6 micrograms obtained per sample. For every donor, flow cytometry on a PBMC aliquot measured the percentage of naive CD45RAhigh/CD27high T cells. From the cysteine up to the phenylalanine, the CDR3 has a length of 14 residues. The retained sequence is limited to the CDR3, 42 bases, with the frame set at the first base. V and J are trimmed by 5 bases and 0 bases, and the gene matches miss 5 bases of the junction. Reading the germline V gene (reference sequence) gives CDR1 DFQATT and CDR2 SNEGSKA. The library was obtained by 5' RACE. The sequencer listed for this sample is Illumina HiSeq 2500. The second PCR ran for about 6 to 12 cycles and used a J-beta primer mix along with a sample-barcoded 5' primer. A unique molecular identifier was introduced onto each TCR beta cDNA molecule by a template-switch 5' adaptor carrying 12 random nucleotides. Each sample yielded at least 2.5 million CDR3-containing paired-end reads. All of the RNA was converted into first-strand cDNA using the Mint cDNA synthesis kit, with a TRBC-specific oligonucleotide serving as the primer. Following uracil-DNA glycosylase treatment, all cDNA underwent a first 18-cycle PCR with the universal primers M1SS and BC2_uni_R. The original methods were these. Each sample was normalized by randomly selecting 1 million high-quality reads, each carrying a distinct molecular identifier. Instead of being binned into consensus sequences, reads with shared molecular identifiers were discarded. MiTCR, set to a Q25 quality threshold and the strictest error-elimination algorithm, was used for CDR3 identification, clonotype clustering and error correction. A nonparametric unseen species model with Euler transformation was used to estimate lower-bound total TCR beta diversity. In TCRdb, the public reads were trimmed at Q25 with fastp and aligned with MiXCR, with productive beta chains retained. Here each entry gathers all rows of one CDR3 protein and keeps the most common genes and DNA. Clone size and V and J calls follow TCRdb, not the original study. In this sample the table shows 1.5 million to 1.9 million distinct CDR3 sequences, 35% to 45% of which occur a single time. In total, the top ten clones hold around 4% of the sample.

The chain is encoded by TRBV20-1 joined to TRBJ1-2; 8 central bases correspond to TRBD1. The material sequenced was blood. The receptor's source is a woman aged 18-29 years in good health. The CDR3 amino acid sequence is: CSAGRDRSNYGYTF. The nucleotide sequence reads as follows: TGCAGTGCTGGTAGGGACAGGTCTAACTATGGCTACACCTTC.